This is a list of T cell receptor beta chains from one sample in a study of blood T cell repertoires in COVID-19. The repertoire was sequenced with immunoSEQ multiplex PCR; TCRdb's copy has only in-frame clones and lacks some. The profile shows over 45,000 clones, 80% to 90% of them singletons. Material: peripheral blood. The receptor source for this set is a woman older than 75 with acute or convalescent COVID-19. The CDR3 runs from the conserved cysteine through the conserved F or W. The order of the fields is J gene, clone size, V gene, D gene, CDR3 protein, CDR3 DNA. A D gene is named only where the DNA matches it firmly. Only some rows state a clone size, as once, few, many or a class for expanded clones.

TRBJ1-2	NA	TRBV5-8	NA	CASSLAGYSNYGYTF	TGTGCCAGCAGCTTGGCCGGGTACTCCAACTATGGCTACACCTTC
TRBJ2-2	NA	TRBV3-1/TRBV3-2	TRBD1	CASSRGQGAPNTGELFF	TGTGCCAGCAGCCGCGGACAGGGGGCACCTAACACCGGGGAGCTGTTTTTT
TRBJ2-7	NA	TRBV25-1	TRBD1	CASRQGQANEQYF	TGTGCCAGCAGACAGGGACAGGCTAACGAGCAGTACTTC
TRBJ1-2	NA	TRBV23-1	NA	CASGSGQGNGYTF	TGCGCCAGCGGAAGTGGGCAGGGGAACGGCTACACCTTC
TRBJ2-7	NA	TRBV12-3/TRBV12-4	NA	CASSRDRYEQYF	TGTGCCAGCAGTCGTGACAGATACGAGCAGTACTTC
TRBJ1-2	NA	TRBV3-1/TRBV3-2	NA	CASSQDRGSYTF	TGTGCCAGCAGCCAAGATAGGGGAAGCTACACCTTC
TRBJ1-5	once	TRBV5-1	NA	CASRSTWGENQPQHF	TGCGCCAGCAGATCGACCTGGGGGGAAAATCAGCCCCAGCATTTT
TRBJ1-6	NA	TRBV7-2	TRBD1	CASRETGATSPLHF	TGTGCCAGCAGAGAGACAGGGGCGACTTCACCCCTCCACTTT
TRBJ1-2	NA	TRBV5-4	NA	CASSSPPTSYGYTF	TGTGCCAGCAGCTCGCCCCCCACCAGCTATGGCTACACCTTC
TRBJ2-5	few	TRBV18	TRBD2	CASSLLAGGQETQYF	TGTGCCAGCTCATTACTAGCGGGGGGTCAAGAGACCCAGTACTTC
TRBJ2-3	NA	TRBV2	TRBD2	CASAAGERGADTQYF	TGTGCCAGCGCGGCGGGGGAACGCGGCGCAGATACGCAGTATTTT
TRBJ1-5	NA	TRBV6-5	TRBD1	CASRQGNQPQHF	TGTGCCAGCAGACAGGGGAATCAGCCCCAGCATTTT
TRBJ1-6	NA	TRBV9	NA	CASSVAGDNSPLHF	TGTGCCAGCAGCGTAGCAGGGGATAATTCACCCCTCCACTTT
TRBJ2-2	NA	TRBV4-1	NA	CASSQGPARGLYTGELFF	TGCGCCAGCAGCCAGGGTCCCGCTAGGGGACTTTACACCGGGGAGCTGTTTTTT
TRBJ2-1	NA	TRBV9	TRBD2	CASSVGTSGGLNEQFF	TGTGCCAGCAGCGTCGGGACTAGCGGGGGGCTGAATGAGCAGTTCTTC
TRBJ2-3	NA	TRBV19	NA	CASSIGQGSDTQYF	TGTGCCAGTAGTATTGGGCAGGGATCGGATACGCAGTATTTT
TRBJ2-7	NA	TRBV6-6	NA	CASTKKRNDEQYF	TGTGCCAGCACCAAGAAGAGGAACGACGAGCAGTACTTC
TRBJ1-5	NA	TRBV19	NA	CASSIRSQARNQPQHF	TGTGCCAGTAGTATAAGGTCGCAGGCCCGCAATCAGCCCCAGCATTTT
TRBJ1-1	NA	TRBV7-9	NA	CASSVGGENTEAFF	TGTGCCAGCAGCGTTGGGGGGGAGAACACTGAAGCTTTCTTT
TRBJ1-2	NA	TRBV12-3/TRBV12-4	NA	CASSLGGNYGYTF	TGTGCCAGCAGTTTAGGCGGAAACTATGGCTACACCTTC
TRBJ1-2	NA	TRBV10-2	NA	CASKDRPLSGYTF	TGCGCCAGCAAGGACAGACCTTTGAGTGGCTACACCTTC
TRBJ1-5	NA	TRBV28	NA	CASSLGGEGQPQHF	TGTGCCAGCAGTTTGGGGGGAGAAGGTCAGCCCCAGCATTTT
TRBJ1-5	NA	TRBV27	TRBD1	CASSLQGRNFPQHF	TGTGCCAGCAGCCTACAGGGGAGGAATTTCCCCCAGCATTTT
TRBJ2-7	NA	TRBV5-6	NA	CASSKDRRTYEQYF	TGTGCCAGCAGCAAAGACAGGCGAACCTACGAGCAGTACTTC
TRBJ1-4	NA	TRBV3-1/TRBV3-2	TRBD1	CASSQETGVANEKLFF	TGTGCCAGCAGCCAGGAAACAGGGGTTGCTAATGAAAAACTGTTTTTT
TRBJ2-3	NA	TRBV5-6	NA	CASSAPDYRDTQYF	TGTGCCAGCAGCGCTCCTGACTATCGCGATACGCAGTATTTT
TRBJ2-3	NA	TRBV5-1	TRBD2	CASSYLLAGGGTDTQYF	TGCGCCAGCAGCTACCTTTTAGCGGGGGGCGGCACAGATACGCAGTATTTT
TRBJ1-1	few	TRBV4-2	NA	CASSQDLAARRGVAFF	TGTGCCAGCAGCCAAGATTTAGCGGCGAGGAGGGGCGTAGCTTTCTTT
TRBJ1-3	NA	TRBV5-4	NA	CASSNRQTGRNTIYF	TGTGCCAGCAGCAACCGACAGACTGGCAGAAACACCATATATTTT
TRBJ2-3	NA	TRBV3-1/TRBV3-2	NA	CASSQQPGSADTQYF	TGTGCCAGCAGCCAACAACCGGGGAGCGCGGATACGCAGTATTTT
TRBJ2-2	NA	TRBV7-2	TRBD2	CASSLLAGTGELFF	TGTGCCAGCAGCTTACTAGCGGGGACCGGGGAGCTGTTTTTT
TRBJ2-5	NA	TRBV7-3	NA	CASSLTPRIAERETQYF	TGTGCCAGCAGCTTAACCCCCCGAATTGCGGAGCGGGAGACCCAGTACTTC
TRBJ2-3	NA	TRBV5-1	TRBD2	CASSLEASGGAADTQYF	TGCGCCAGCAGCTTGGAAGCTAGCGGGGGGGCCGCAGATACGCAGTATTTT
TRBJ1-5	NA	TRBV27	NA	CASSSSRVINQPQHF	TGTGCCAGCAGTTCCTCACGGGTGATCAATCAGCCCCAGCATTTT
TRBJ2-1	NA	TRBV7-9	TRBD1	CASSLGGTGVDEQFF	TGTGCCAGCAGCTTAGGTGGGACAGGTGTCGATGAGCAGTTCTTC
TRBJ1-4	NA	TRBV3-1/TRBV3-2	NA	CASSLRGKSNEKLFF	TGTGCCAGCAGCCTACGAGGGAAATCGAATGAAAAACTGTTTTTT
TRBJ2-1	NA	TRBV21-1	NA	CASSIRVRNREVELAGYSYNEQFF	TGTGCCAGCAGCATAAGGGTAAGAAACAGAGAAGTGGAACTAGCGGGTTACTCCTACAATGAGCAGTTCTTC
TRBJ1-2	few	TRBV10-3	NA	CAISDGTRGYTF	TGTGCCATCAGTGATGGGACACGGGGCTACACCTTC
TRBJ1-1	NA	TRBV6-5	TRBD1	CASRAGTGGNTEAFF	TGTGCCAGCAGGGCCGGGACAGGGGGAAACACTGAAGCTTTCTTT
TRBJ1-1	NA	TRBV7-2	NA	CASSLVTSSPAAFF	TGTGCCAGCAGCTTGGTTACATCTTCCCCAGCGGCTTTCTTT
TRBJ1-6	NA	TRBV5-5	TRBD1	CASSFRGPNNSPLHF	TGTGCCAGCAGCTTTAGGGGGCCAAATAATTCACCCCTCCACTTT
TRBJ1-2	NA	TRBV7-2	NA	CASSTHRDTHYYGYTF	TGTGCCAGCAGCACGCACCGGGACACGCACTACTATGGCTACACCTTC